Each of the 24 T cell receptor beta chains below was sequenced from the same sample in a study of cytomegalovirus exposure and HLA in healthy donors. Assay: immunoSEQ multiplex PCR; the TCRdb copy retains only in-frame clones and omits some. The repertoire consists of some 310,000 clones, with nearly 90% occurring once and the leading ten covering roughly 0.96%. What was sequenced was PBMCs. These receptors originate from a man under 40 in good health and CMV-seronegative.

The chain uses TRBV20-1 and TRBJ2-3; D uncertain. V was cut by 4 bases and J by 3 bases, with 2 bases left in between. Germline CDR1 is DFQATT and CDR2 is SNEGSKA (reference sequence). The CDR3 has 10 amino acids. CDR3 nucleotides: TGCAGTGCTACTACAGATACGCAGTATTTT. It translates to CSATTDTQYF.

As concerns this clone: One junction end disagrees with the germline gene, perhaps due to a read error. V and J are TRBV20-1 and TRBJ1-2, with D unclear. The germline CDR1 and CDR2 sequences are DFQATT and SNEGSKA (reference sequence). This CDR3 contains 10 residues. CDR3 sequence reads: CSAPKYGYTF. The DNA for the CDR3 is TGCAGTGCCCCTAAGTATGGCTACACCTTC.

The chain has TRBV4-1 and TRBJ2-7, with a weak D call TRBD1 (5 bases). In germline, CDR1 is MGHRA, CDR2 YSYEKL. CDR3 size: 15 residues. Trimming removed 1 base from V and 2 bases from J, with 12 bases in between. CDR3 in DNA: TGCGCCAGCAGCCAAGCCGAGACAGCAACCTACGAGCAGTACTTC. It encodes CASSQAETATYEQYF.

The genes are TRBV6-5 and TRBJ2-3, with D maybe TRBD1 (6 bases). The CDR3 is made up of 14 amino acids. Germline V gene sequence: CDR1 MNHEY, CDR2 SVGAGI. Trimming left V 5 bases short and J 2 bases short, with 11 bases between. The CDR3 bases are TGTGCCAGCAGTCCCGACAGGTCCACAGATACGCAGTATTTT. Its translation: CASSPDRSTDTQYF.

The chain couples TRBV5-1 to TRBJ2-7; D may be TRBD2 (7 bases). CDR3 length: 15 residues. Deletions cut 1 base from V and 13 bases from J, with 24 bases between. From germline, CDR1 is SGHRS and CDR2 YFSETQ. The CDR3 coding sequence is TGCGCCAGCAGCTTGAGCGGGACACGTTACGGCTCCAGTTACTTC. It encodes CASSLSGTRYGSSYF.

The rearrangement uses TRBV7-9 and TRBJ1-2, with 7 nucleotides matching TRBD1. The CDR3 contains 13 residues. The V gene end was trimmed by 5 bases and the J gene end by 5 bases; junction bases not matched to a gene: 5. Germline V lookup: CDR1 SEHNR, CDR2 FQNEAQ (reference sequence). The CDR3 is CASSGDSHYGYTF. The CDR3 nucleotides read TGTGCCAGCAGCGGGGACAGCCATTATGGCTACACCTTC. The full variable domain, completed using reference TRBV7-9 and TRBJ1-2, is DTGVSQNPRHKITKRGQNVTFRCDPISEHNRLYWYRQTLGQGPEFLTYFQNEAQLEKSRLLSDRFSAERPKGSFSTLEIQRTEQGDSAMYLCASSGDSHYGYTFGSGTRLTVV.

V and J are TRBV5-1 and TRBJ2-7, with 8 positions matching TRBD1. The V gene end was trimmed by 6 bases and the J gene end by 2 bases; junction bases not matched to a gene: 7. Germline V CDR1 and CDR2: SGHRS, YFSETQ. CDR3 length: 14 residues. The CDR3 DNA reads TGCGCCAGCAACCCACAGGGGGGAACCTACGAGCAGTACTTC. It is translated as CASNPQGGTYEQYF.

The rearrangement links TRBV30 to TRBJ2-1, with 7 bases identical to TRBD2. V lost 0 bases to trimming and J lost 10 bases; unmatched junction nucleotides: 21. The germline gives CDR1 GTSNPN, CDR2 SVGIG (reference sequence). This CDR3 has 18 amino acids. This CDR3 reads CAWSVLRDYPLPSGEQFF. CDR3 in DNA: TGTGCCTGGAGTGTACTCCGGGACTACCCTCTTCCATCTGGAGAGCAGTTCTTC.

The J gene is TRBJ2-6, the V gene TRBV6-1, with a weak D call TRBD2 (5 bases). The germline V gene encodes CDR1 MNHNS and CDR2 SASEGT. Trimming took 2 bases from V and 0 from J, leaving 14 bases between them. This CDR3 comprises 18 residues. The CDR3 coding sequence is TGTGCCAGCAGTGAATTACTTTTTGGACTCTCTGGGGCCAACGTCCTGACTTTC. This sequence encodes CASSELLFGLSGANVLTF.

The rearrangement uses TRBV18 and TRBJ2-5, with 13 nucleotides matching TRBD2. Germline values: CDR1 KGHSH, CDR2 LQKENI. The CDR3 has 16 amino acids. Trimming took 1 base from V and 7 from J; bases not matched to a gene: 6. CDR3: CASSPLGLAGSGTQYF. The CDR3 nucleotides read TGTGCCAGCTCACCACTGGGACTAGCGGGGTCAGGGACCCAGTACTTC.

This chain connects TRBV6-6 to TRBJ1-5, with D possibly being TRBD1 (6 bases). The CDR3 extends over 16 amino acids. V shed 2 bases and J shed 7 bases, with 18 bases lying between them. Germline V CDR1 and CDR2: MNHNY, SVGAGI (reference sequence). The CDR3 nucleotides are TGTGCCAGCAGTTACGCACCACAGGGAAGTGGCCAGCCCCAGCATTTT. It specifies CASSYAPQGSGQPQHF.

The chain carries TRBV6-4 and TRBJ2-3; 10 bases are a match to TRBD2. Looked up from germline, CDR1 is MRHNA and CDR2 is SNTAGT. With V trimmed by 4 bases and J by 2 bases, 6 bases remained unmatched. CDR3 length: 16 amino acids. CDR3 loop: CASSGSSGGLTDTQYF. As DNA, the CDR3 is TGTGCCAGCAGTGGGTCTAGCGGGGGCCTCACAGATACGCAGTATTTT.

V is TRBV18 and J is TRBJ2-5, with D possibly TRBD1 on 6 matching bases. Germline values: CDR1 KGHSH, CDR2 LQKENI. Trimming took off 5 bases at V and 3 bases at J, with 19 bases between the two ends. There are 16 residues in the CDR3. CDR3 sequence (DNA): TGTGCCAGCTCATTCTCCTCAGCAGGGGCGGAAGAGACCCAGTACTTC. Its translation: CASSFSSAGAEETQYF.

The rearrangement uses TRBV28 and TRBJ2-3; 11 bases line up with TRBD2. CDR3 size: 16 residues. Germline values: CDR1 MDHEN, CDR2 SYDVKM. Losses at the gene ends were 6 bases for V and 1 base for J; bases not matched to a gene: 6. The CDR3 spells CASRLRLAGRTDTQYF. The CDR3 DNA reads TGTGCCAGCAGACTCCGACTAGCGGGGCGCACAGATACGCAGTATTTT.

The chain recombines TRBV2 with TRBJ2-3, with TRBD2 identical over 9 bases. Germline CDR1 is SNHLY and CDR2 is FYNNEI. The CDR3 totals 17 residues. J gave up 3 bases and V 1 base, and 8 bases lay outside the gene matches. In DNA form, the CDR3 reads TGTGCCAGCAGTGAAGGGGTTCTAGCGGGAAGTACAGATACGCAGTATTTT. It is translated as CASSEGVLAGSTDTQYF.

The DNA for the CDR3 is TGTGCCAGCAGCTCCGGACAGTCCAAGGCCAACTATGGCTACACCTTC. Translating it yields CASSSGQSKANYGYTF. This chain uses TRBV5-6 with TRBJ1-2, with D tentatively TRBD1 (6 bases). Germline V gene data show CDR1 as SGHDT and CDR2 as YYEEEE. CDR3 length equals 16 residues. Trimming removed 3 bases at V and 2 bases at J, with 17 bases between.

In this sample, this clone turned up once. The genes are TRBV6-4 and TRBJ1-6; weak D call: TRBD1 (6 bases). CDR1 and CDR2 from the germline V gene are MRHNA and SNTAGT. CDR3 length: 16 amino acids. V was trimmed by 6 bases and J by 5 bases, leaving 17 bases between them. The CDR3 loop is CASRIDGTINNSPLHF. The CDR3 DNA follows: TGTGCCAGCAGAATTGACGGGACAATAAATAATTCACCCCTCCACTTT.

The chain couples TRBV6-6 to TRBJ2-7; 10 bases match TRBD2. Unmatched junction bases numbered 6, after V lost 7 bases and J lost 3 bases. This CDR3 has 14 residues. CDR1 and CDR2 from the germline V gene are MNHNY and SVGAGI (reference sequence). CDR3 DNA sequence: TGTGCCAGCACATCGGGGACTAGCGACTACGAGCAGTACTTC. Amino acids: CASTSGTSDYEQYF.

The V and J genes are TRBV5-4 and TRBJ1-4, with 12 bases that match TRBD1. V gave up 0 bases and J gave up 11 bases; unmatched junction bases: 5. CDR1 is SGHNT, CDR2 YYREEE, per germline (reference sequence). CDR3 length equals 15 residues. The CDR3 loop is CASSLAGTGGTKLFF. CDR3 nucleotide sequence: TGTGCCAGCAGCTTGGCCGGGACAGGGGGCACTAAACTGTTTTTT.

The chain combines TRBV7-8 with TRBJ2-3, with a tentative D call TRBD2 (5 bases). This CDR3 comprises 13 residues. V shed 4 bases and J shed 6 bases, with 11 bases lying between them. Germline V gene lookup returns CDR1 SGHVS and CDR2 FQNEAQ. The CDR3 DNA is TGTGCCAGCAGCTCGAGGGTAGGGGATACGCAGTATTTT. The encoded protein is CASSSRVGDTQYF.

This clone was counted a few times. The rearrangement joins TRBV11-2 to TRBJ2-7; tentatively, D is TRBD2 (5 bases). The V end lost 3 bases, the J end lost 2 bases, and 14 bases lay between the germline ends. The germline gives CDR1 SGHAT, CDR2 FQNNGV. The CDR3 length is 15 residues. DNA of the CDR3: TGTGCCAGCAGCTTGGGAGATAGCCCTACCTACGAGCAGTACTTC. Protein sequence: CASSLGDSPTYEQYF.

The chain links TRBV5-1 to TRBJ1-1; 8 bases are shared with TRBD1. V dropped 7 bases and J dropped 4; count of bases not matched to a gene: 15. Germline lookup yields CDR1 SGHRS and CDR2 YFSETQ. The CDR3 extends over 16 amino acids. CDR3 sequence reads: CASGRGTGPRGTEAFF. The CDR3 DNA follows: TGCGCCAGCGGGAGAGGGACAGGCCCGCGGGGCACTGAAGCTTTCTTT.

The CDR3 spells CASSPSTGKSYEQYF. CDR3 DNA: TGTGCCAGCTCACCATCCACAGGGAAATCCTACGAGCAGTACTTC. The chain employs TRBV18 and TRBJ2-7, with D perhaps TRBD1 (6 bases). Germline CDR1 is KGHSH and CDR2 is LQKENI. The V end was cut by 2 bases, the J end by 1 base, with 12 bases between. The length of the CDR3 is 15 residues.

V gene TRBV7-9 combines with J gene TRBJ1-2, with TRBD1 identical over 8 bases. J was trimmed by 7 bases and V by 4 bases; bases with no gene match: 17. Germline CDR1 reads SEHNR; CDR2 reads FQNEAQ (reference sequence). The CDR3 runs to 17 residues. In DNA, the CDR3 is TGTGCCAGCAGCTCCGGCGGACAGGGTGGTTTTGGGGGTGGCTACACCTTC. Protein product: CASSSGGQGGFGGGYTF.